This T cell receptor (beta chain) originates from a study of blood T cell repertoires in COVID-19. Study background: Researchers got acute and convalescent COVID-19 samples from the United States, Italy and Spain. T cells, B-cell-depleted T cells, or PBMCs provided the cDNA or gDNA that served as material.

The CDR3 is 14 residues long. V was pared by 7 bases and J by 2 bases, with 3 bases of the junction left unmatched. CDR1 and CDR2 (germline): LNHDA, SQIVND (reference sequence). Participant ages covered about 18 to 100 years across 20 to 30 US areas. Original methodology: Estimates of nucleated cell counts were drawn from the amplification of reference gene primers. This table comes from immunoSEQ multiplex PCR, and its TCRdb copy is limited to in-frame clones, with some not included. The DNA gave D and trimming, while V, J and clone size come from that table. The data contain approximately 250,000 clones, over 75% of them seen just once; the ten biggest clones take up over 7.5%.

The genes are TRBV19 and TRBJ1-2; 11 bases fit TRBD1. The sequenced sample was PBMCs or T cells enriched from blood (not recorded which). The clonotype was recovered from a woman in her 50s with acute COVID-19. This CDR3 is CASKRDRGNYGYTF. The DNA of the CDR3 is TGTGCCAGTAAACGGGACAGGGGGAACTATGGCTACACCTTC.